Sequencing of this TCR beta chain was carried out in a study of cytomegalovirus exposure and HLA in healthy donors. Study-level results: Rarity marked most TCR sequences, yet some public TCRs occurred in many donors. CMV serostatus was the only recorded immune exposure for donors. In a later analysis, TCR beta V- and J-gene trimming showed a link to a missense DCLRE1C variant.

The PCR used 60 Vbeta and 13 Jbeta primers. Method: immunoSEQ multiplex PCR; TCRdb's copy keeps in-frame clones and lacks some. The sample holds some 130,000 clones, around 79% seen once. About this clone: Its antigen is unidentified.

This CDR3 comprises 14 residues. V was shortened by 9 bases and J by 0 bases, with 15 bases between the two germline ends. The germline V gene encodes CDR1 MNHEY and CDR2 SMNVEV (reference sequence). Sequencing used PBMCs. The V call is TRBV27, the J call TRBJ2-7; TRBD1 is a possible D gene (7 bases). This TCR came from a female donor in good health and CMV-seronegative. The CDR3 spells CASWGAGGSYEQYF. Here the CDR3 DNA reads TGTGCCAGTTGGGGGGCAGGGGGCTCCTACGAGCAGTACTTC.